This T cell receptor (beta chain) emerged from a study of Graves' ophthalmopathy and Graves' hyperthyroidism (dated by TCRdb to 2016 to 2019). Study-wide context: Peripheral blood was collected at initial diagnosis, prior to any treatment. To tell Graves' ophthalmopathy apart from Graves' hyperthyroidism, and to predict which patients would progress to ophthalmopathy, the study relied on TCR beta repertoire signatures. In total, some 140 blood samples were TCR-sequenced: 40 to 45 ophthalmopathy, some 80 hyperthyroidism and around 17 hyperthyroidism-to-ophthalmopathy patients. To explore V-J signatures that distinguish ophthalmopathy from hyperthyroidism, a discovery set of 95 to 100 patients was enrolled, made up of over 40 with ophthalmopathy and around 57 with stable hyperthyroidism. The independent validation cohort included approximately 19 hyperthyroidism patients plus 17 patients who later progressed from hyperthyroidism to ophthalmopathy. In five or six hyperthyroidism patients, the T-cell repertoire of thyroid tissue was compared with the T-cell repertoire of blood. Following sample collection, hyperthyroidism patients were given methimazole at a starting dose of 30 mg daily, and ophthalmopathy patients were given high-dose intravenous methylprednisolone. The roughly 100 discovery patients were randomly split 7:3 into training and test sets. General conclusions and limits of the study: Among expanded thyroid clonotypes with frequency above 0.001, most also showed up in blood, which suggests that blood repertoires may reflect the thyroid immune response. Ophthalmopathy was separated from stable hyperthyroidism by the 13-signature model with more than 85% sensitivity and roughly 82% specificity in cross-validation and with 80%/75% in the test set. In validation, the model predicted ophthalmopathy progression with about 70% sensitivity and 72.22% specificity; fewer than 15 predicted patients were CT-confirmed with GO in a median of approximately six months. Sample size was not statistically predetermined, and group allocation was not concealed from the investigators.

The germline V gene yields SGHRS for CDR1 and YFSETQ for CDR2. The CDR3 sequence holds 17 residues, the cysteine and phenylalanine included. The kept DNA is CDR3 alone, 51 bases in frame from the first base. At the junction V is shortened by 4 bases and J by 2 bases; bases outside the gene matches: 6. For repertoire sequencing, TCR beta CDR3 regions were amplified from RNA transcripts. HTBI primers and the Qiagen OneStep RT-PCR kit were used in a first-round RT-PCR, which was followed by a second-round multiplex PCR, size selection and purification. Libraries were sequenced on an Illumina HiSeq2000 using paired-end 100 bp reads. For the original study's pipeline: SOAPnuke was used for read processing, and reads with adapters, uncalled bases, a mean Phred below 15, or no exact constant-primer or identifier match were discarded. COPE v1.2.5 was used to merge the high-quality paired reads. Each unique nucleotide sequence was defined as a clonotype, and clonotypes were aligned to IMGT TRB V, D and J references with MiTCR v1.1. The analysis was limited to V-J combinations with a frequency above 0.0001, which together covered 99% to 99.2% of the repertoires. For each V-J combination, a TCR clonal expansion and chaos score was defined as F50 clonal expansion divided by the chaos observed in the TCRdist matrix. Welch's t-statistics and random forest were used to narrow the features down to about twelve V-J combinations, which were then fed into a naive Bayes classifier. The Morisita-Horn index was used to measure how similar the thyroid and blood repertoires were. Using fastp at Q25 and MiXCR, TCRdb reprocessed the public reads and kept productive beta chains. Each record represents a unique CDR3 protein, reported with the most common genes and DNA among its rows. It is TCRdb's table, rather than the study itself, that gives the V and J calls and clone size. This sample comprises hundreds of thousands of distinct CDR3 sequences, about 21% of them detected only once. The ten top clones hold roughly 3.2% of the sample.

Turning to this clonotype: Its antigen is currently not known. No much larger clone is present one base from it, and per-base qualities are unavailable.

Hyperthyroidism was considered stable if no progression to ophthalmopathy occurred within 18 months of follow-up. Hyperthyroidism patients were newly diagnosed, with disease duration under 2 months, and aged 18 to 65 years. Patients were excluded if they had other autoimmune diseases, uncontrolled infections, pregnancy or lactation. Clinical symptoms, serum thyroxine, TRAb, thyroid ultrasound and orbital computed tomography were used for diagnosis. PBMCs were isolated from approximately 10 ml of fresh peripheral blood by Ficoll-Paque density gradient centrifugation. Total RNA was extracted with Trizol reagent and quality-checked on an Agilent 2100 Bioanalyzer.

The receptor was isolated from a woman between 18 and 29 years old with stable Graves' hyperthyroidism. Donor details come from another sample of the same person, matched by shared clones. The sequencing sample was made of peripheral blood. Recombination joined TRBV5-1 with TRBJ2-5; 15 central bases correspond to TRBD2. Read as DNA, the sequence is TGCGCCAGCAGCCACGGGACTAGCGGGGGGAGACAAGAGACCCAGTACTTC. This yields the protein CASSHGTSGGRQETQYF.